Sequencing of this T cell receptor (beta chain) was carried out in a study of blood T cell repertoires in COVID-19. This CDR3 has 16 amino acids. The germline V gene encodes CDR1 SEHNR and CDR2 FQNEAQ (reference sequence). V trimming: 2 bases; J trimming: 0 bases; junction bases outside the gene matches: 4. Per the authors' pipeline: For nucleated cells, counts were estimated from reference gene primer amplification. The table came from immunoSEQ multiplex PCR; TCRdb's copy has only in-frame clones and leaves some out. V, J and clone size were drawn from that table, and D and trimming were deduced from the DNA. The sample holds 130,000 to 150,000 clones, 87% seen once.

This TCR derives from a woman between 45 and 60 years old with active or convalescent COVID-19. The sample comprised peripheral blood. The V and J genes are TRBV7-9 and TRBJ2-3; 8 bases fit TRBD2. In DNA, the CDR3 is TGTGCCAGCAGCTTAAGCGGGGGAGCCAGCACAGATACGCAGTATTTT. Translating it yields CASSLSGGASTDTQYF.